This record looks at one T cell receptor (beta chain) sequence and its context. This clone was seen more than once but under ten times. Its antigen specificity is not known. No clone much larger than this one lies a single base away; base qualities are absent. The V end loses 9 bases and the J end loses 4 bases, and a stretch of 13 bases separates them. CDR1 is given as LNHDA and CDR2 as SQIVND, both from the germline V gene (reference sequence). The CDR3, cysteine through phenylalanine, is 13 amino acids long. Kept here is only the CDR3 DNA, which spans 39 bases and is read in frame from base 1. The sample originates from a study of circulating tumor DNA in untreated peripheral T-cell lymphoma (dated by TCRdb to about 2021). General conclusions and limits of the study: Tumor-specific clonotypes were identified in about 77% of patients, from 85% to 90% of baseline tissues and about 64% of baseline serum samples.

Preparation of the library involved the immunoSEQ multiplex PCR assay. What TCRdb holds here is the immuneACCESS table cut down to in-frame rearrangements. Part of the clones is not present; checked against another copy, under half of the missing clones reflect an unresolved V gene, and the others are unexplained. Within this sample are some 7,000 clones, with about 66% of them counted one time only. Of the sample, around 50% is held by the ten largest clones. Tumor-specific TCR clonotypes were identified by sequencing baseline tumor tissue collected before treatment. The study used next-generation sequencing of T-cell receptor sequences to monitor peripheral T-cell lymphoma patients receiving frontline treatment on a trial.

Sequencing used tumor tissue. The sequence links TRBV19 to TRBJ2-1, with the D gene possibly TRBD1 or TRBD2, each one fitting 5 bases. The clonotype originates from a human donor with peripheral T-cell lymphoma. CDR3 protein: CASDEGRYNEQFF. Read as DNA, the sequence is TGTGCCAGCGACGAGGGGCGATACAATGAGCAGTTCTTC.